One and the same sample provided the 17 T cell receptor beta chains below, sequenced in a study of response to subunit inactivated influenza vaccine (dated by TCRdb to 2017 to 2018). The library was obtained by RT-PCR. The data were produced on an Illumina HiSeq 2500. TCRdb ran its own pipeline on the public reads, namely fastp trimming at Q25 and MiXCR clone calling, and kept in-frame beta chains. CDR3 protein sequences are deduplicated, and each keeps its most common genes and DNA. This sample comprises around 520,000 distinct CDR3 sequences, about 12% of them detected only once. The ten top clones hold 9.5% to 13% of the sample. Specimen: PBMCs from blood, collected on the day of vaccination. These receptors were collected from a man between 50 and 59 years old who received an inactivated influenza vaccine. Donor details come from another sample of the same person, matched by shared clones.

This clonotype was seen more than once but under ten times. The chain couples TRBV29-1 to TRBJ1-2, with 9 bases identical to TRBD1. This CDR3 is built from 13 residues. Germline CDR1 and CDR2: SQVTM and ANQGSEA. V lost 1 base to trimming and J lost 8 bases; unmatched junction nucleotides: 5. The CDR3 here is CSVEVGTGSGYTF. The CDR3 DNA reads TGCAGCGTTGAAGTGGGGACAGGGTCCGGCTACACCTTC.

This clonotype occurred a few times. The V and J genes are TRBV20-1 and TRBJ2-3; 7 bases fit TRBD2. The CDR3 length is 14 residues. Germline V gene lookup returns CDR1 DFQATT and CDR2 SNEGSKA (reference sequence). V was pared by 3 bases and J by 0 bases, with 3 bases of the junction left unmatched. CDR3 region: CSASGTTSTDTQYF. CDR3 nucleotide sequence: TGCAGTGCTAGCGGGACTACAAGCACAGATACGCAGTATTTT.

This clonotype was counted only a few times. The chain is built from TRBV11-2 and TRBJ2-1, with 14 bases identical to TRBD2. Germline V CDR1 and CDR2: SGHAT, FQNNGV. The CDR3 totals 19 residues. Germline trimming cut 4 bases from V and 6 bases from J; bases unmatched to any gene: 14. The CDR3 is CASSSNSPRTSGGFNEQFF. The CDR3 DNA sequence: TGTGCCAGCAGCTCCAATAGCCCAAGGACTAGCGGGGGGTTCAATGAGCAGTTCTTC. The full variable domain, with the rest looked up from reference TRBV11-2 and TRBJ2-1, is EAGVAQSPRYKIIEKRQSVAFWCNPISGHATLYWYQQILGQGPKLLIQFQNNGVVDDSQLPKDRFSAERLKGVDSTLKIQPAKLEDSAVYLCASSSNSPRTSGGFNEQFFGPGTRLTVL.

This clonotype was counted at least ten times. CDR3 amino acids: CASSRGLEGNQPQHF. The CDR3 bases are TGTGCCAGTAGTCGGGGTCTGGAAGGCAATCAGCCCCAGCATTTT. The chain links TRBV6-1 to TRBJ1-5; no firm D call. V lost 9 bases to trimming and J lost 2 bases, with 17 bases between them. CDR3 size: 15 residues. The germline V gene encodes CDR1 MNHNS and CDR2 SASEGT.

J is TRBJ2-3 and V is TRBV4-2, with a tentative D call TRBD2 (5 bases). Per germline, CDR1 LGHNA and CDR2 YNFKEQ. Between the trimmed V and J ends, which lost 0 bases and 1 base, there was a span of 11 bases. The CDR3 has 16 residues. The CDR3 DNA is TGTGCCAGCAGCCAAGAGTCTAGCCGCCGCACAGATACGCAGTATTTT. Protein: CASSQESSRRTDTQYF.

This clonotype was picked up a small number of times. This chain links TRBV5-6 with TRBJ2-5; 8 nucleotides line up with TRBD1. The ends lost 5 bases at V and 4 bases at J; junction bases unmatched: 16. Germline loops: CDR1 SGHDT, CDR2 YYEEEE. This CDR3 has 17 residues. The CDR3 is CASSPSGGRLLLETQYF. For the CDR3, the DNA is TGTGCCAGCAGTCCCTCAGGGGGCAGATTATTATTAGAGACCCAGTACTTC.

This clonotype showed up many times. The chain carries TRBV15 and TRBJ2-1, with 7 positions matching TRBD2. Germline loops: CDR1 LNHNV, CDR2 YYDKDF (reference sequence). This CDR3 comprises 15 residues. Trimming took 0 bases from V and 3 from J; bases not matched to a gene: 2. Here the CDR3 DNA reads TGTGCCACCAGCAGAGATCTAGCGGTCTACAATGAGCAGTTCTTC. It specifies CATSRDLAVYNEQFF.

The J gene is TRBJ1-1, the V gene TRBV4-1; a weak D match, TRBD1 (5 bases). The V end was cut by 0 bases, the J end by 5 bases, with 10 bases between. CDR1 is MGHRA, CDR2 YSYEKL, per germline. This CDR3 contains 14 residues. The CDR3: CASSQDWGRTEAFF. The CDR3 nucleotides are TGCGCCAGCAGCCAAGATTGGGGCAGGACTGAAGCTTTCTTT.

This clonotype occurred a few times. The gene calls are TRBV7-9 and TRBJ2-1; TRBD1 is a possible D gene (6 bases). With 5 bases removed from V and 7 bases from J, the gap between germline ends came to 12 bases. The germline gives CDR1 SEHNR, CDR2 FQNEAQ (reference sequence). The CDR3 runs to 13 residues. CDR3 nucleotides: TGTGCCAGCAGCCCAACAGGGTGGAATGAGCAGTTCTTC. It codes for CASSPTGWNEQFF.

The genes are TRBV20-1 and TRBJ2-1; TRBD2 aligns across 12 bases. CDR1 and CDR2 (germline): DFQATT, SNEGSKA (reference sequence). V lost 5 bases to trimming and J lost 7 bases; unmatched junction nucleotides: 6. The CDR3 runs 14 residues. Here the CDR3 reads CSALTSGRVNEQFF. As DNA, the CDR3 is TGCAGTGCTCTGACTAGCGGGAGAGTAAATGAGCAGTTCTTC.

This clonotype was seen ten or more times. This chain connects TRBV11-2 to TRBJ2-7; 7 bases align to TRBD1. The CDR3 has 15 amino acids. V was clipped by 5 bases and J by 2 bases; unmatched bases: 9. Looked up from germline, CDR1 is SGHAT and CDR2 is FQNNGV. CDR3 sequence (DNA): TGTGCCAGCAGCCCGGACAGGAGTAAAACCTACGAGCAGTACTTC. Translated, it gives CASSPDRSKTYEQYF.

In this sample, this clonotype turned up many times. This sequence joins TRBV5-1 and TRBJ2-1; maybe TRBD2 (6 bases). Germline CDR1 reads SGHRS; CDR2 reads YFSETQ. V was cut by 0 bases and J by 1 base, with 11 bases left in between. The CDR3 is 16 amino acids. CDR3 region: CASSLARGASYNEQFF. In DNA, the CDR3 is TGCGCCAGCAGCTTGGCTCGCGGGGCATCCTACAATGAGCAGTTCTTC.

The chain uses TRBV20-1 and TRBJ2-1; no firm D call. The V end lost 0 bases, the J end lost 3 bases, and 12 bases lay between the germline ends. The CDR3 totals 15 residues. CDR1 is DFQATT, CDR2 SNEGSKA, per germline (reference sequence). The CDR3 sequence is CSARDLQKGYNEQFF. For the CDR3, the DNA is TGCAGTGCTAGAGATCTGCAGAAGGGCTACAATGAGCAGTTCTTC.

This clonotype was observed a few times. The chain links TRBV6-2 or TRBV6-3 to TRBJ1-1, with D hard to call. The germline V gene encodes CDR1 MNHEY and CDR2 SVGEGT. The CDR3 loop spans 14 amino acids. V was trimmed by 5 bases and J by 2 bases, leaving 12 bases between them. In DNA form, the CDR3 reads TGTGCCAGCAGTGTCCTTGAGGACAACACTGAAGCTTTCTTT. As protein: CASSVLEDNTEAFF.

This clonotype has just a few counts. V is TRBV15 and J is TRBJ1-2, with 11 nucleotides matching TRBD1. Trimming at V came to 2 bases and at J to 3 bases, leaving 8 bases not matched to a gene. This CDR3 has 17 residues. Germline V gives CDR1 LNHNV, CDR2 YYDKDF (reference sequence). The CDR3 bases are TGTGCCACCAGCAGACTATTCACGGGACAGGGGGACTATGGCTACACCTTC. This codes for CATSRLFTGQGDYGYTF.

This clonotype was observed many times. The V and J genes are TRBV29-1 and TRBJ2-3; D is unresolved. V was pared by 7 bases and J by 5 bases, with 16 bases between. There are 13 residues in the CDR3. Germline-derived CDR1 and CDR2 are SQVTM and ANQGSEA. CDR3 in amino acids: CSADQFLGDTQYF. The CDR3 DNA is TGCAGCGCTGACCAGTTTTTGGGAGATACGCAGTATTTT.

J is TRBJ2-1 and V is TRBV20-1, with D maybe TRBD1 (6 bases). CDR3 length equals 11 residues. Germline values: CDR1 DFQATT, CDR2 SNEGSKA (reference sequence). V dropped 4 bases and J dropped 9 bases, with 10 bases sitting between them. CDR3 in amino acids: CSANRGSEQFF. CDR3 DNA sequence: TGCAGTGCTAATAGGGGGAGTGAGCAGTTCTTC.